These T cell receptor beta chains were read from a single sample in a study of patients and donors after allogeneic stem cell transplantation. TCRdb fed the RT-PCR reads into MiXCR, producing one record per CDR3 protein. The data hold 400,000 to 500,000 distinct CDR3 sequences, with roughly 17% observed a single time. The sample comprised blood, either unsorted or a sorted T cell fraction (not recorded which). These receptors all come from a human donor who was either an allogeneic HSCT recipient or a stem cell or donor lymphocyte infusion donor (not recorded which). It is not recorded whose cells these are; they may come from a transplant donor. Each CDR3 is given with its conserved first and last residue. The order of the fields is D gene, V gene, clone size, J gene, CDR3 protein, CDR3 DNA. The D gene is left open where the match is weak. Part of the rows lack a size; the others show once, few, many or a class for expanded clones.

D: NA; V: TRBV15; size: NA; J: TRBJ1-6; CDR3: CATSRDLAGAGSPLHF; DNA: TGTGCCACCAGCAGAGATCTCGCAGGGGCAGGTTCACCCCTCCACTTT
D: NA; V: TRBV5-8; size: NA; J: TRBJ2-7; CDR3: CASSLGVSSVSYEQYF; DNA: TGTGCCAGCAGCTTGGGGGTCAGCTCAGTGTCCTACGAGCAGTACTTC
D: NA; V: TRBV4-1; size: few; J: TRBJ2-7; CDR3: CASSQDGGDGEQYF; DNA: TGCGCCAGCAGCCAAGATGGTGGGGACGGCGAGCAGTACTTC
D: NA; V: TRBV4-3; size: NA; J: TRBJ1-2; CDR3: CASSHSQGYGYTF; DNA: TGCGCCAGCAGCCACTCGCAGGGATATGGCTACACCTTC
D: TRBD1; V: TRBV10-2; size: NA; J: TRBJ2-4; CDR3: CASSESGQVDIQYF; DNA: TGCGCCAGCAGTGAGTCGGGACAGGTGGACATTCAGTACTTC
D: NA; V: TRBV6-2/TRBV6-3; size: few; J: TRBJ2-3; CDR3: CASTYEAGYTDTQYF; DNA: TGTGCCAGCACCTATGAGGCGGGATACACAGATACGCAGTATTTT
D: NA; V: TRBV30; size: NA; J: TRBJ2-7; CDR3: CAWSGRGVTYEQYF; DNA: TGTGCCTGGAGTGGGCGCGGGGTGACCTACGAGCAGTACTTC
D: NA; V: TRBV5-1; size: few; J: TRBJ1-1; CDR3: CASSLRQRNTEAFF; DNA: TGCGCCAGCAGCTTAAGGCAGAGGAACACTGAAGCTTTCTTT
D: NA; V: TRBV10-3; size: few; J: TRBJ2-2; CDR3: CAISDRQTGELFF; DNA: TGTGCCATCAGTGATCGGCAAACCGGGGAGCTGTTTTTT
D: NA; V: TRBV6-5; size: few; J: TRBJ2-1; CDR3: CASSYGSQRSYNEQFF; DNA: TGTGCCAGCAGTTACGGCAGCCAGAGATCCTACAATGAGCAGTTCTTC
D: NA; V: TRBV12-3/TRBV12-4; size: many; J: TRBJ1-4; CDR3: CASSQGTNEKLFF; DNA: TGTGCCAGCAGTCAGGGAACTAATGAAAAACTGTTTTTT
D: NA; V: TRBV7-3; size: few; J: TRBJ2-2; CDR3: CASSPPDTGELFF; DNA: TGTGCCAGCAGCCCCCCAGACACCGGGGAGCTGTTTTTT
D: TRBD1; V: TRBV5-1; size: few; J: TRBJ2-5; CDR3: CASRTGTETQYF; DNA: TGCGCCAGCAGGACAGGGACGGAGACCCAGTACTTC
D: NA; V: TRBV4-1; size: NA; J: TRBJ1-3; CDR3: CASSQDQKTNTIYF; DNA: TGCGCCAGCAGCCAAGATCAGAAAACTAACACCATATATTTT
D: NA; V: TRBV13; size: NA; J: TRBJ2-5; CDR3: CASSLERDYQETQYF; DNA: TGTGCCAGCAGCTTAGAAAGAGACTACCAAGAGACCCAGTACTTC
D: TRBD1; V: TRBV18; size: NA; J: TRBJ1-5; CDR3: CASSQTTGGSNQPQHF; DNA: TGTGCCAGCTCACAAACGACAGGGGGTAGCAATCAGCCCCAGCATTTT
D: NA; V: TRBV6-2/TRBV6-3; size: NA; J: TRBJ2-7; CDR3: CASTGRVGLYEQYF; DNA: TGTGCCAGCACCGGAAGGGTCGGTCTCTACGAGCAGTACTTC
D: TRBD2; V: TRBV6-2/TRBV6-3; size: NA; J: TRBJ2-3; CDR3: CASSYPGGLRTDTQYF; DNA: TGTGCCAGCAGTTACCCGGGGGGATTGAGGACAGATACGCAGTATTTT
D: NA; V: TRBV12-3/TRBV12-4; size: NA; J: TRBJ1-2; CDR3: CASSLRGEYGYTF; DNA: TGTGCCAGCAGCCTAAGGGGGGAGTATGGCTACACCTTC
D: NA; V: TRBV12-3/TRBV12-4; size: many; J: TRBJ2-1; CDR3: CAVGLGNEQFF; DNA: TGTGCGGTAGGGCTCGGCAATGAGCAGTTCTTC
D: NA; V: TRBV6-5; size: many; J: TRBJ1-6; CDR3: CASSQGNSPLHF; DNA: TGTGCCAGCAGTCAGGGAAATTCACCCCTCCACTTT
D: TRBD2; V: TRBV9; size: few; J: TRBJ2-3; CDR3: CASSSLAGGYSTDTQYF; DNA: TGTGCCAGCAGCTCGCTAGCGGGGGGATATAGCACAGATACGCAGTATTTT
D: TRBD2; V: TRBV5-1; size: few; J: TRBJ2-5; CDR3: CASSEASGETQYF; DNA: TGCGCCAGCTCAGAGGCTAGCGGAGAGACCCAGTACTTC
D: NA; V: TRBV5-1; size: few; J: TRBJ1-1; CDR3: CASRGAGMNTEAFF; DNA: TGCGCCAGCAGAGGGGCGGGAATGAACACTGAAGCTTTCTTT
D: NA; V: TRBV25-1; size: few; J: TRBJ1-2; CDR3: CASSEFVERGAYTF; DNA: TGTGCCAGCAGTGAATTTGTCGAAAGGGGGGCCTACACCTTC
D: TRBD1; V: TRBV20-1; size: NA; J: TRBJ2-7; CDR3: CSARVRTGSSYEQYF; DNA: TGCAGTGCTAGAGTACGGACAGGGAGCTCCTACGAGCAGTACTTC
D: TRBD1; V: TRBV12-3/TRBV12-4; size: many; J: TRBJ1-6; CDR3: CASSLKTGVNSPLHF; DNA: TGTGCCAGCAGTTTAAAGACAGGGGTAAATTCACCCCTCCACTTT
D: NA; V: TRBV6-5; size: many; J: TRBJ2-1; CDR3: CASSYEGPSYNEQFF; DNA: TGTGCCAGCAGTTACGAGGGACCCTCCTACAATGAGCAGTTCTTC
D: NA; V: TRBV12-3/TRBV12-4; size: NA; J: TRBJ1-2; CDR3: CASSLTSGGYTF; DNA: TGTGCCAGCAGTCTCACCTCAGGGGGCTACACCTTC
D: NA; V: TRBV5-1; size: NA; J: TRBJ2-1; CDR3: CASSLPRANEQFF; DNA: TGCGCCAGCAGCCTGCCCCGGGCGAATGAGCAGTTCTTC
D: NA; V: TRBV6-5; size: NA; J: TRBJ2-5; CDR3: CASSYSVLSQKETQYF; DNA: TGTGCCAGCAGTTACTCGGTCCTTAGCCAAAAGGAGACCCAGTACTTC
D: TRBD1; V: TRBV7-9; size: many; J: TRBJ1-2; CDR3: CATLPGQGDRYGYTF; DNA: TGTGCCACGCTACCTGGACAGGGGGATCGGTATGGCTACACCTTC
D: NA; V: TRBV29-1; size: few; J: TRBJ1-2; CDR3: CSVTTSNYGYTF; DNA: TGCAGCGTAACGACAAGCAACTATGGCTACACCTTC
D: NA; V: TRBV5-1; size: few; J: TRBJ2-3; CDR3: CASSPVRGRVDTQYF; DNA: TGCGCCAGCAGCCCGGTTAGGGGCAGGGTAGATACGCAGTATTTT
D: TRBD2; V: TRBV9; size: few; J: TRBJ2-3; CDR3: CASSFRLAGEDTQYF; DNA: TGTGCCAGCAGCTTCCGACTAGCGGGGGAAGATACGCAGTATTTT
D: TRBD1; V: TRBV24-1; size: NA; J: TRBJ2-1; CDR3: CATSLTRTGGNEQFF; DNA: TGTGCCACCAGCCTCACTCGGACAGGGGGGAATGAGCAGTTCTTC
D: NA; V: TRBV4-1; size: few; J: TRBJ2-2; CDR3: CASSQDDDVGGLSPNTNTGELFF; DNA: TGCGCCAGCAGCCAAGATGATGATGTTGGGGGCCTCAGCCCAAATACGAACACCGGGGAGCTGTTTTTT
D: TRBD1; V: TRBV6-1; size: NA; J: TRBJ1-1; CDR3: CASRPDRGQGNTEAFF; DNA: TGTGCCAGCAGGCCGGACAGGGGCCAGGGGAACACTGAAGCTTTCTTT
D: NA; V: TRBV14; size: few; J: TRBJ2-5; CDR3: CASSQEGDRTNETQYF; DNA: TGTGCCAGCAGCCAAGAAGGAGACAGGACGAATGAGACCCAGTACTTC
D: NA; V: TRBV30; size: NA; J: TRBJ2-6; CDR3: CAWIRTHSGANVLTF; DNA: TGTGCCTGGATCAGGACCCACTCTGGGGCCAACGTCCTGACTTTC
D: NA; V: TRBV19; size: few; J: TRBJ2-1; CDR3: CASLAAYNEQFF; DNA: TGTGCCAGTTTAGCGGCCTACAATGAGCAGTTCTTC
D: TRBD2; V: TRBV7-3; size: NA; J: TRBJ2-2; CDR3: CASSSIVLAGPYTGELFF; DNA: TGTGCCAGCAGCTCCATTGTACTAGCGGGGCCTTACACCGGGGAGCTGTTTTTT
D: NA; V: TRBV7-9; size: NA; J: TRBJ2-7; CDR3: CASSSTDRLGQYF; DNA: TGTGCCAGCAGCTCGACCGACAGGCTAGGGCAGTACTTC
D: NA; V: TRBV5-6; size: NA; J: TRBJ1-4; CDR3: CASSFGPEERVEKLFF; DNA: TGTGCCAGCAGCTTCGGCCCTGAGGAGCGTGTAGAAAAACTGTTTTTT